This T cell receptor beta chain was recorded in a study of response to subunit inactivated influenza vaccine. General study points: New T cells are recruited in small numbers by each seasonal influenza vaccination, according to the authors' suggestion.

Germline lookup yields CDR1 MGHRA and CDR2 YSYEKL. This CDR3 contains 15 residues. The ends were cut back, 4 bases at V and 5 bases at J, with 12 bases in the middle. TCRdb re-derived calls from the RT-PCR reads in MiXCR, one entry per CDR3 protein. The sample lists approximately 490,000 distinct CDR3 sequences, 6.5% to 8% occurring once. For this clonotype: Its antigen remains unknown.

The source is a man aged 50 to 69 who received an inactivated influenza vaccine. The input for sequencing was PBMCs from blood, taken roughly 24 months after vaccination. V and J are TRBV4-1 and TRBJ2-6; D unclear. The CDR3 loop is CASSPLYSRANVLTF. DNA for the CDR3: TGCGCCAGCAGCCCACTTTATAGTAGGGCCAACGTCCTGACTTTC.